A single sample gave rise to the 19 T cell receptor beta chains below, sequenced in a study of blood T cell repertoires in COVID-19. Here immunoSEQ multiplex PCR was the method, and the copy in TCRdb shows in-frame clones only, minus some. The table lists under 250,000 clones, approximately 86% of them singletons. The sample consisted of peripheral blood. These receptors originate from a human donor in a cohort sampled during active COVID-19.

This rearrangement joins TRBV30 to TRBJ2-3; 7 positions agree with TRBD1. This CDR3 region has 15 residues. CDR1 and CDR2 (germline): GTSNPN, SVGIG (reference sequence). The J segment lost 1 base and the V segment lost 4 bases, leaving 8 bases of the junction unmatched. In nucleotides, the CDR3 is TGTGCCTGGAATCGAAGGGGGCTTGGCACAGATACGCAGTATTTT. This sequence encodes CAWNRRGLGTDTQYF.

This clone was observed a few times. CDR3 nucleotides: TGCGCCAGCAGTCAATCCCGCAGGCTCGCTAGCACAGATACGCAGTATTTT. Translation gives CASSQSRRLASTDTQYF. The chain links TRBV23-1 to TRBJ2-3; D not resolved. TRBV23-1 is known as an ORF, though its function is uncertain. This CDR3 has 17 amino acids. Trimming cost V 0 bases and J 0 bases, with 13 bases left between them.

The J gene is TRBJ2-2, the V gene TRBV2; 10 positions agree with TRBD2. Per the germline V gene, CDR1 is SNHLY and CDR2 is FYNNEI. This CDR3 comprises 16 residues. V shed 4 bases and J 4 bases; nucleotides not matched to a gene: 6. The CDR3 spells CASSASGRGTTGELFF. As DNA, the CDR3 is TGTGCCAGCAGTGCCAGCGGGAGGGGTACCACCGGGGAGCTGTTTTTT.

The chain joins TRBV2 to TRBJ1-2, with 8 positions matching TRBD1. The CDR3 is 15 amino acids. CDR1 SNHLY and CDR2 FYNNEI come from the germline V gene. Trimming removed 3 bases from V and 4 bases from J; junction bases left unmatched: 7. CDR3 amino acids: CASSESQGAPYGYTF. The CDR3 coding sequence is TGTGCCAGCAGTGAGTCCCAGGGGGCCCCCTATGGCTACACCTTC. Looking up the rest from reference TRBV2 and TRBJ1-2 gives the full variable domain: EPEVTQTPSHQVTQMGQEVILRCVPISNHLYFYWYRQILGQKVEFLVSFYNNEISEKSEIFDDQFSVERPDGSNFTLKIRSTKLEDSAMYFCASSESQGAPYGYTFGSGTRLTVV.

This clone was seen a handful of times. V is TRBV6-5 and J is TRBJ2-5; tentative D call: TRBD1 (6 bases). Per the germline V gene, CDR1 is MNHEY and CDR2 is SVGAGI. Trimming cost V 5 bases and J 5 bases, with 15 bases left between them. CDR3 length equals 14 residues. Here the CDR3 reads CASSPGHHWETQYF. CDR3 nucleotide sequence: TGTGCCAGCAGTCCGGGACACCATTGGGAGACCCAGTACTTC.

This chain links TRBV20-1 with TRBJ2-7; D remains ambiguous. Germline V gene sequence: CDR1 DFQATT, CDR2 SNEGSKA (reference sequence). The V end lost 3 bases, the J end lost 0 bases, and 9 bases lay between the germline ends. The CDR3 covers 13 residues. CDR3 sequence: CSASPPFSYEQYF. The DNA of the CDR3 is TGCAGTGCTAGTCCCCCTTTCTCCTACGAGCAGTACTTC.

V and J are TRBV4-1 and TRBJ2-1, with 15 bases that match TRBD2. V lost 5 bases to trimming and J lost 7 bases; unmatched junction nucleotides: 3. Per the germline V gene, CDR1 is MGHRA and CDR2 is YSYEKL. This CDR3 is built from 15 residues. The CDR3 reads CASSRTSGRVNEQFF. CDR3 sequence (DNA): TGCGCCAGCAGCAGGACTAGCGGGAGGGTAAATGAGCAGTTCTTC.

This clone was recorded only once. The chain recombines TRBV29-1 with TRBJ2-1, with no clear D. Germline V gives CDR1 SQVTM, CDR2 ANQGSEA. V lost 6 bases, J lost 5 bases, and 5 bases lay in between. The CDR3 runs to 10 residues. As DNA, the CDR3 is TGCAGCGTCTTAAACAATGAGCAGTTCTTC. Protein: CSVLNNEQFF.

V is TRBV6-5 and J is TRBJ2-2; TRBD2 might be the D (7 bases). CDR3 length: 15 residues. Germline V CDR1 and CDR2: MNHEY, SVGAGI. Trimming cost V 6 bases and J 7 bases, with 18 bases left between them. CDR3 region: CASSRRGGLSGELFF. The CDR3 bases are TGTGCCAGCAGCCGGAGGGGGGGTTTGAGCGGGGAGCTGTTTTTT.

The V gene is TRBV5-4, the J gene TRBJ2-2; D may be TRBD1 (7 bases). V lost 1 base to trimming and J lost 4 bases, with 11 bases between them. This CDR3 region has 15 residues. CDR1 and CDR2 from the germline V gene are SGHNT and YYREEE (reference sequence). The CDR3 is CASSLNRGLTGELFF. The CDR3 bases are TGTGCCAGCAGCTTGAACAGGGGACTCACCGGGGAGCTGTTTTTT.

The chain couples TRBV2 to TRBJ2-2; unclear D gene. The CDR3 has 13 amino acids. Germline V gene lookup returns CDR1 SNHLY and CDR2 FYNNEI. The V end lost 7 bases, the J end lost 7 bases, and 13 bases lay between the germline ends. CDR3 protein: CASTTYGNGELFF. In DNA form, the CDR3 reads TGTGCCAGCACAACTTACGGTAACGGGGAGCTGTTTTTT.

The genes are TRBV6-5 and TRBJ2-7, with TRBD1 matching over 9 bases. Trimming cost V 6 bases and J 5 bases; bases outside gene matches: 5. The CDR3 loop spans 13 amino acids. The germline V gene encodes CDR1 MNHEY and CDR2 SVGAGI. Written as DNA, the CDR3 is TGTGCCAGCAGGGGGACAGGGACCGACGAGCAGTACTTC. This translates into CASRGTGTDEQYF.

This clone came up a few times. The V and J genes are TRBV21-1 and TRBJ2-5; the table gives TRBD2 as D, unverified against the DNA. TRBV21-1 is reported as a pseudogene. The CDR3 has 15 amino acids. The CDR3 sequence: CASSKGWDCIETQYF. The CDR3 DNA reads as TGTGCCAGCAGCAAGGGTTGGGACTGTATAGAGACCCAGTACTTC.

The chain carries TRBV19 and TRBJ2-2; D may be TRBD1 (7 bases). Trimming stripped 3 bases from V and 8 bases from J, with 22 bases between. Germline V lookup: CDR1 LNHDA, CDR2 SQIVND (reference sequence). The CDR3 is 17 amino acids. CDR3 protein: CASSIGGMYRGEGELFF. CDR3 bases: TGTGCCAGTAGTATCGGCGGGATGTACAGGGGCGAGGGGGAGCTGTTTTTT.

The J gene is TRBJ2-5, the V gene TRBV18; D is unresolved. Germline values: CDR1 KGHSH, CDR2 LQKENI. Trimming cost V 3 bases and J 2 bases, with 4 bases left between them. The CDR3 totals 12 residues. CDR3 DNA: TGTGCCAGCTCACCTATTCAAGAGACCCAGTACTTC. This codes for CASSPIQETQYF.

The rearrangement uses TRBV24-1 and TRBJ2-7; 11 nucleotides line up with TRBD1. Germline V CDR1 and CDR2: KGHDR, SFDVKD. Trimming cost V 9 bases and J 7 bases; bases outside gene matches: 4. This CDR3 is built from 12 residues. CDR3 nucleotides: TGTGCCACCGAGGGACAGGGGGGTGAGCAGTACTTC. Protein product: CATEGQGGEQYF.

The chain has TRBV21-1 and TRBJ2-7; the table assigns TRBD1, which was not confirmed against the DNA. TRBV21-1 is a listed pseudogene. The CDR3 contains 14 residues. As DNA, the CDR3 is TGTGCCAGCAGTTTAACAGGGGTACAGGGCGAGCAGTACTTC. Protein: CASSLTGVQGEQYF.

The chain has TRBV21-1 and TRBJ2-1; TRBD2 is the table's D call, not checked against the DNA. TRBV21-1 is a pseudogene segment. CDR3 length: 17 residues. CDR3 bases: TGTGCCAGCAGCAAAGCGCCTCTTGGCGGAACCTACAATGAGCAGTTCTTC. The encoded protein is CASSKAPLGGTYNEQFF.

This clone has more than one count but fewer than ten. One end of the junction is discordant with germline, which a read error may explain. This chain uses TRBV27 with TRBJ2-5; D is possibly TRBD1 (6 bases). Germline V gene sequence: CDR1 MNHEY, CDR2 SMNVEV (reference sequence). There are 15 residues in the CDR3. The DNA of the CDR3 is TGTGCCAGCAATTTAAGGCAAGGGGGTATAGGGACCCAGTACTTC. This translates into CASNLRQGGIGTQYF.